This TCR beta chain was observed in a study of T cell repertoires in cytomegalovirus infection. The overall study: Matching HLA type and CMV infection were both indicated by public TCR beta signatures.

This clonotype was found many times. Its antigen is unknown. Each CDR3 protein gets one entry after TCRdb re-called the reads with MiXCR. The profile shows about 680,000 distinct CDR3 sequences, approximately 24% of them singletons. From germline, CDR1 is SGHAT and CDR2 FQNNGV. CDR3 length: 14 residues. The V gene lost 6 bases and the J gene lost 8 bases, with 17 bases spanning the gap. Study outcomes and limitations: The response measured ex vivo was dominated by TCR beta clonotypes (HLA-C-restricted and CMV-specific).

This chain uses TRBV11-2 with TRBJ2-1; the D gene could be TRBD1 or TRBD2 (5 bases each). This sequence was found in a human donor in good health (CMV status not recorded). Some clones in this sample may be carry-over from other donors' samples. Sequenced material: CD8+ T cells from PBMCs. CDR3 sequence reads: CASSPAPGHHEQFF. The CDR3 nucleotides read TGTGCCAGCAGTCCAGCTCCGGGGCATCATGAGCAGTTCTTC.